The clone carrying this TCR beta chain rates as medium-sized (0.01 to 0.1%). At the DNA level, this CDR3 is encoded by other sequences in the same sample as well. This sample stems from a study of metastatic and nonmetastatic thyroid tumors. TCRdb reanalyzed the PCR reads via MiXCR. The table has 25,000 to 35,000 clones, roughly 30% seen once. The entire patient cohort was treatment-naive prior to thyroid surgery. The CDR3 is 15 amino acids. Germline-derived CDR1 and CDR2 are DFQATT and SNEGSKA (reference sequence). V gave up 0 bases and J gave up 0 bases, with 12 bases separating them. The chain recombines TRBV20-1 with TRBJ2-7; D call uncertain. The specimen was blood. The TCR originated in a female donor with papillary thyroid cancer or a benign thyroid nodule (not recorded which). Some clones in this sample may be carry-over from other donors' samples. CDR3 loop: CSARDIDSSSYEQYF. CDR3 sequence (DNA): TGCAGTGCTAGAGATATAGACTCAAGCTCCTACGAGCAGTACTTC.